This T cell receptor (beta chain) was sequenced in a study of shared clonotypes between healthy human individuals. CD45RO-negative cells were positively selected for CCR7, leaving out terminally differentiated effector memory CD45RA+ cells. Clones were sequenced by immunoSEQ multiplex PCR, and TCRdb holds only the in-frame ones, with some missing. Among around 2,100,000 clones, approximately 95% were seen once, and the ten largest hold 1.2%. The V gene lost 0 bases and the J gene lost 4 bases, with 10 bases spanning the gap. CDR1 is SGHDT and CDR2 is YYEEEE in the germline V gene. This CDR3 has 14 amino acids.

This chain connects TRBV5-6 to TRBJ1-1, with D possibly TRBD1 on 5 matching bases. Sequenced: naive CD8+ T cells sorted from blood. This TCR derives from a man aged 18-30 years in good health. The CDR3 loop reads CASSLVPGSTEAFF. CDR3 DNA sequence: TGTGCCAGCAGCTTGGTTCCAGGGAGCACTGAAGCTTTCTTT.